This is a list of T cell receptor beta chains from one sample in a study of T cells in Graves' hyperthyroidism and ophthalmopathy. One entry per CDR3 protein results from TCRdb running MiXCR on the multiplex PCR reads. The table has more than 300,000 distinct CDR3 sequences, about a sixth seen once. Sequencing input: blood. These receptors came from a woman in her 30s with Graves' hyperthyroidism that later progressed to Graves' ophthalmopathy. Both conserved end residues are part of each CDR3. Fields, in order: V gene, D gene, CDR3 length, clone size, J gene, CDR3 DNA, CDR3 protein. A D gene is named only where the DNA matches it firmly. Size values are once, few and many counts, or a class for expanded clones, and some rows have none.

TRBV6-1	NA	19	many	TRBJ1-5	TGTGCCAGCAGCTTACGGGGGCCCCAGTGGGGAACGGCGGTGCAGCCCCAGCATTTT	CASSLRGPQWGTAVQPQHF
TRBV10-3	NA	15	many	TRBJ1-2	TGTGCCATCAGTGACAAGAGCGACACGAGCTATGGCTACACCTTC	CAISDKSDTSYGYTF
TRBV2	TRBD2	15	many	TRBJ2-5	TGTGCCAGCAAAAATGTTCTAGCGGATCAAGAGACCCAGTACTTC	CASKNVLADQETQYF
TRBV6-5	TRBD2	18	many	TRBJ2-7	TGTGCCAGCAGTTACTCAGGGAGGAGCGGGAGCCCCGGGTACGAGCAGTACTTC	CASSYSGRSGSPGYEQYF
TRBV4-1	NA	15	few	TRBJ2-7	TGCGCCAGCAGCCAGGGAGCGGATTCTACCTACGAGCAGTACTTC	CASSQGADSTYEQYF
TRBV7-9	NA	16	many	TRBJ2-7	TGTGCCAGCAGCTTAGAGGCCGGGTCGGCTAACTACGAGCAGTACTTC	CASSLEAGSANYEQYF
TRBV11-3	NA	13	many	TRBJ2-1	TGTGCCAGCAGCTCACAGGAAAACAATGAGCAGTTCTTC	CASSSQENNEQFF
TRBV27	NA	15	few	TRBJ2-1	TGTGCCAGCAGTTTGGCAAATCTGGCCTACAATGAGCAGTTCTTC	CASSLANLAYNEQFF
TRBV11-2	NA	14	many	TRBJ2-1	TGTGCCAGCAGCTTCGAGGGTTTTTCGGCTGAGCAGTTCTTC	CASSFEGFSAEQFF
TRBV14	TRBD2	16	NA	TRBJ2-1	TGTGCCAGCAGCCAAAGGACTAGCGGGGCATACAATGAGCAGTTCTTC	CASSQRTSGAYNEQFF
TRBV2	NA	11	many	TRBJ2-7	TGTGCCAGCAGTGAGCAGGTCACGCAGTACTTC	CASSEQVTQYF
TRBV4-2	NA	13	many	TRBJ1-6	TGTGCCAGCAGCCCCCAGTTGGAGTCACCCCTCCACTTT	CASSPQLESPLHF
TRBV19	TRBD1	13	few	TRBJ2-5	TGTGCCAGTGGGGGACAGAACCAAGAGACCCAGTACTTC	CASGGQNQETQYF
TRBV3-1	NA	16	many	TRBJ2-2	TGTGCCAGCAGCGGACGGGACCATGGGGACACCGGGGAGCTGTTTTTT	CASSGRDHGDTGELFF
TRBV29-1	NA	13	many	TRBJ2-7	TGCAGCGTGGGCCTCGACAGAACCTACGAGCAGTACTTC	CSVGLDRTYEQYF
TRBV20-1	NA	12	NA	TRBJ1-6	TGCAGTGCTTCAATAGGGAATTCACCCCTCCACTTT	CSASIGNSPLHF
TRBV20-1	NA	15	many	TRBJ1-2	NA	CSARLSVSEYYGYTF
TRBV18	NA	16	many	TRBJ1-5	TGTGCCAGCTCACCGCCCGAGCTGGGGGGCAGTCAGCCCCAGCATTTT	CASSPPELGGSQPQHF
TRBV4-1	TRBD1	16	few	TRBJ1-5	TGCGCCAGCAGCCAAACGGACAGGGGTGTGGGTCAGCCCCAGCATTTT	CASSQTDRGVGQPQHF
TRBV20-1	NA	17	few	TRBJ1-3	TGCAGTGCTCTTAGATTGGATATGGGGGGATTTGGAAACACCATATATTTT	CSALRLDMGGFGNTIYF
TRBV27	NA	11	many	TRBJ2-5	TGTGCCAGCAGTTTTCGTGAGACCCAGTACTTC	CASSFRETQYF
TRBV7-2	NA	14	many	TRBJ2-5	TGTGCCAGCAGCAACGGGGGCACGGCGGAGACCCAGTACTTC	CASSNGGTAETQYF
TRBV5-1	NA	15	NA	TRBJ2-1	TGTGCCAGCAGCCCAGCTTCAACAGGGTGGGGTGAGCAGTTCTTC	CASSPASTGWGEQFF
TRBV30	NA	15	NA	TRBJ2-7	TGTGCCTGGAGTGGACCGGGCAAGACCTCCTACGAGCAGTACTTC	CAWSGPGKTSYEQYF
TRBV6-1	NA	15	many	TRBJ2-7	TGTGCCAGCAGTGAAATTTTCGGTCCTACCTACGAGCAGTACTTC	CASSEIFGPTYEQYF
TRBV29-1	NA	12	few	TRBJ2-1	TGCAGCGTTGAAAAGATAGCTCGCGAGCAGTTCTTC	CSVEKIAREQFF
TRBV12-3/TRBV12-4	NA	17	few	TRBJ2-1	TGTGCCAGCAGCCCCGAAAGGGGCGCTTCAAATTACAATGAGCAGTTCTTC	CASSPERGASNYNEQFF
TRBV6-1	TRBD1	17	few	TRBJ1-4	TGTGCCAGCAGTGCAACACTTCAGGGGGCGGTTAATGAAAAACTGTTTTTT	CASSATLQGAVNEKLFF
TRBV6-5	TRBD2	17	NA	TRBJ2-5	TGTGCCAGCAGTTACCGGGTCGGGGGGAGCGATCAAGAGACCCAGTACTTC	CASSYRVGGSDQETQYF
TRBV4-1	TRBD1	17	NA	TRBJ1-1	TGCGCCAGCAGCCAAGATTTGACAGGGGTCTTGAACACTGAAGCTTTCTTT	CASSQDLTGVLNTEAFF
TRBV2	NA	14	NA	TRBJ1-5	TGTGCCAGCAGTGATTTCCTGGGGAATCAGCCCCAGCATTTT	CASSDFLGNQPQHF
TRBV5-8	NA	12	many	TRBJ2-1	TGTGCCAGTGCCGGGTCTTACAATGAGCAGTTCTTC	CASAGSYNEQFF
TRBV30	NA	12	NA	TRBJ1-1	TGTGCCTGGGGTGCCTCGGGTCTGGGGGCTTTCTTT	CAWGASGLGAFF
TRBV6-1	TRBD2	17	many	TRBJ2-3	TGTGCCACCCGGGGAAGAGCGGGAGGTGGGACTCCAGATACGCAGTATTTT	CATRGRAGGGTPDTQYF
TRBV27	NA	15	NA	TRBJ2-7	TGTGCCAGCAGTTTATCAGTTTCGGGACACGACGAGCAGTACTTC	CASSLSVSGHDEQYF
TRBV11-2	TRBD2	17	NA	TRBJ2-3	TGTGCCAGCAGCTGGACTAGCGGGGGGGTAGGCACAGATACGCAGTATTTT	CASSWTSGGVGTDTQYF
TRBV7-8	NA	16	many	TRBJ2-7	TGTGCCAGCAGCAGGTTCGATCACTCTTTCTCCTACGAGCAGTACTTC	CASSRFDHSFSYEQYF
TRBV19	NA	16	many	TRBJ1-6	TGTGCCAGTAGCATCCCATCGAGGGGGGGAGCTTCACCCCTCCACTTT	CASSIPSRGGASPLHF
TRBV28	NA	14	many	TRBJ2-7	TGTGCCAGCAGCCCTGCGTCCCCAGCCTCCGAGCAGTACTTC	CASSPASPASEQYF
TRBV6-1	TRBD1	18	many	TRBJ2-3	TGTGCCACCTGTCCTTATAGACTAGGACAGGGAGGCGCAGATACGCAGTATTTT	CATCPYRLGQGGADTQYF
TRBV30	NA	13	many	TRBJ2-2	TGTGCCTGGAGTGTAGGGACCACCGGGGAGCTGTTTTTT	CAWSVGTTGELFF
TRBV18	TRBD2	16	NA	TRBJ2-5	TGTGCCAGCTCACTTGGACTAGCGGGTTGGGCAGAGACCCAGTACTTC	CASSLGLAGWAETQYF
TRBV27	NA	15	many	TRBJ1-1	TGTGCCAGCAGTCCACAGACGGGGTTTTACACTGAAGCTTTCTTT	CASSPQTGFYTEAFF
TRBV5-1	NA	15	NA	TRBJ2-7	TGCGCCAGCAGCAAGGGACCGGGGGCGACAATGGAGCAGTACTTC	CASSKGPGATMEQYF
TRBV15	TRBD1	14	NA	TRBJ1-6	TGTGCCACCAGCCCGACAGGGGGCTTGTCACCCCTCCACTTT	CATSPTGGLSPLHF
TRBV11-1	NA	11	many	TRBJ1-1	TGTGCCAGCAGCTTCGGTCCCGAAGCTTTCTTT	CASSFGPEAFF
TRBV4-1	TRBD2	16	NA	TRBJ2-3	TGCGCCAGCAGCCAAGAACCCGGGACTAGCGCTGATACGCAGTATTTT	CASSQEPGTSADTQYF
TRBV7-9	NA	11	many	TRBJ2-2	TGTGCCAGCAGCACGTTGAGGGAGCTGTTTTTT	CASSTLRELFF
TRBV25-1	NA	14	NA	TRBJ2-7	TGTGCCAGCAGCTTCGGGCACCAGGGAGGAGAGCAGTACTTC	CASSFGHQGGEQYF
TRBV5-1	NA	13	many	TRBJ2-1	TGCGCCAGCAGCTTCCTGAAGAACAATGAGCAGTTCTTC	CASSFLKNNEQFF
TRBV30	NA	12	many	TRBJ1-1	TGTGCCTGGAGTCCAAGCGCCGAAGTATCTTTCTTT	CAWSPSAEVSFF
TRBV28	NA	12	once	TRBJ2-5	TGTGCCAGCAGAAGGCATGCGGAGACCCAGTACTTC	CASRRHAETQYF